This TCR beta chain was profiled in a study of T cell changes during pregnancy in multiple sclerosis. Produced via immunoSEQ multiplex PCR; TCRdb's table is partial and in-frame only. The sample yields approximately 44,000 clones, about 90% seen once. This clonotype originated in a female donor with multiple sclerosis, enrolled in a pregnancy study. The specimen was CD4+ T cells from peripheral blood mononuclear cells, collected in the third trimester of pregnancy.

The DNA of the CDR3 is TGTGCCAGCAGTTCATTTCTAGGAAACGGGGAGCTGTTTTTT. Amino acid sequence: CASSSFLGNGELFF. The chain uses TRBV11-3 and TRBJ2-2, with D unclear. The CDR3 totals 14 residues. Germline values: CDR1 SGHNT, CDR2 YENEEA. The ends were cut back, 6 bases at V and 7 bases at J, with 15 bases in the middle.